This TCR beta chain was observed in a study of post-analysis software for immune sequencing data. Sequencing libraries made from TCR beta cDNA carried unique molecular identifiers. TCRdb re-analysed the PCR reads in MiXCR, keeping a single row per CDR3 protein. In the table there are 550,000 to 700,000 distinct CDR3 sequences, about 44% of which are singletons. Study results and caveats: Controls showed lower frequencies than patients for a handful of TRBV segments, and TRBV5-6, TRBV5-1 and TRBV20-1 were among these.

The CDR3 totals 16 residues. Trimming removed 2 bases at V and 1 base at J, with 17 bases between. CDR1 is DFQATT and CDR2 is SNEGSKA in the germline V gene (reference sequence). Of note for this clonotype: Its target is unknown.

The V and J genes are TRBV20-1 and TRBJ1-1; TRBD1 is a possible D gene (5 bases). The sequenced sample was blood. This receptor was taken from a girl between 5 and 17 years old with multiple sclerosis. This CDR3 reads CSARRVTDSRNTEAFF. CDR3 DNA sequence: TGCAGTGCTAGAAGGGTCACCGACAGCAGGAACACTGAAGCTTTCTTT.